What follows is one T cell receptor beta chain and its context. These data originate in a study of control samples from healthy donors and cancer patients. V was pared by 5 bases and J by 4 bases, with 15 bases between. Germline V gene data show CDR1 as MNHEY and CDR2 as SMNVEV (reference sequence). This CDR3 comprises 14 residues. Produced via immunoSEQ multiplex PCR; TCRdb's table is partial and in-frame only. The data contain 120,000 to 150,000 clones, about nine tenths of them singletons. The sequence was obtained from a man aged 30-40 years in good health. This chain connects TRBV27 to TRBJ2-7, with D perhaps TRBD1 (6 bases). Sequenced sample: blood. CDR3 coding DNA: TGTGCCAGCAGTCCCATCAGGGGTGGTTACGAGCAGTACTTC. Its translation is CASSPIRGGYEQYF.